One sample yielded the 25 T cell receptor beta chains listed below, sequenced in a study of blood T cell repertoires in COVID-19. TCRdb's copy holds only in-frame clones and misses some; the assay was immunoSEQ multiplex PCR. The data contain 240,000 or so clones, roughly 86% of them singletons. The material sequenced was PBMCs or T cells enriched from blood (not recorded which). Every receptor here comes from a woman aged 45-65 years who had recovered from COVID-19.

The CDR3 here is CASRTGGRTGELFF. The CDR3 DNA reads as TGTGCCAGCCGGACAGGGGGCCGGACCGGGGAGCTGTTTTTT. The chain is built from TRBV25-1 and TRBJ2-2, with 11 positions matching TRBD1. The ends lost 8 bases at V and 5 bases at J; junction bases unmatched: 4. Germline CDR1 and CDR2: MGHDK and SYGVNS. The CDR3 is 14 residues long.

Only a few counts were recorded for this clone. The J gene is TRBJ1-6, the V gene TRBV5-1; D perhaps matches TRBD1 (5 bases). Trimming shortened V by 0 bases and J by 7 bases, and 17 bases separated the two germline ends. The CDR3 sequence is 17 residues long. Germline V gene data show CDR1 as SGHRS and CDR2 as YFSETQ. DNA of the CDR3: TGCGCCAGCAGCTTGGACGGGGGACGCTACACAAATTCACCCCTCCACTTT. This sequence encodes CASSLDGGRYTNSPLHF.

V and J are TRBV28 and TRBJ1-1; 8 nucleotides align to TRBD1. Germline V gene sequence: CDR1 MDHEN, CDR2 SYDVKM. This CDR3 spans 15 amino acids. Trimming cost V 5 bases and J 4 bases; bases outside gene matches: 9. Here the CDR3 reads CASSPSTGGVTEAFF. The CDR3, as DNA: TGTGCCAGCAGTCCCTCCACAGGGGGAGTCACTGAAGCTTTCTTT. Together with reference TRBV28 and TRBJ1-1, the CDR3 gives the full variable domain: DVKVTQSSRYLVKRTGEKVFLECVQDMDHENMFWYRQDPGLGLRLIYFSYDVKMKEKGDIPEGYSVSREKKERFSLILESASTNQTSMYLCASSPSTGGVTEAFFGQGTRLTVV.

This clone was detected a few times. The rearrangement uses TRBV6-5 and TRBJ2-1; the D is unclear. Germline CDR1 is MNHEY and CDR2 is SVGAGI. V was pared by 7 bases and J by 0 bases, with 13 bases between. The CDR3 totals 15 residues. The CDR3 DNA is TGTGCCAGCACCAGGTCATTTGACTCCTACAATGAGCAGTTCTTC. Protein product: CASTRSFDSYNEQFF.

The V and J genes are TRBV2 and TRBJ2-6; TRBD2 agrees at 7 bases. Germline assignment: CDR1 SNHLY and CDR2 FYNNEI. The CDR3 length is 15 residues. Trimming removed 6 bases from V and 1 base from J; junction bases left unmatched: 3. The DNA of the CDR3 is TGTGCCAGCAGGGTACTAGCGTCTGGGGCCAACGTCCTGACTTTC. As protein: CASRVLASGANVLTF.

J is TRBJ1-3 and V is TRBV6-5; 7 positions match TRBD1. After removal of 4 bases from V and 4 bases from J, the junction contained 4 bases not matched to a gene. Germline V lookup: CDR1 MNHEY, CDR2 SVGAGI. This CDR3 comprises 14 residues. This CDR3 reads CASSSMGQGNTIYF. The CDR3, as DNA: TGTGCCAGCAGTTCGATGGGACAGGGAAACACCATATATTTT.

V and J are TRBV5-6 and TRBJ2-2, with D possibly TRBD1 on 6 matching bases. The V end was cut by 4 bases, the J end by 0 bases, with 13 bases between. This CDR3 has 16 residues. Germline CDR1 reads SGHDT; CDR2 reads YYEEEE. The CDR3, as DNA: TGTGCCAGCAGCAAGAGACAGGCTACGAACACCGGGGAGCTGTTTTTT. Residues: CASSKRQATNTGELFF. The full variable domain, with the rest looked up from reference TRBV5-6 and TRBJ2-2, is DAGVTQSPTHLIKTRGQQVTLRCSPKSGHDTVSWYQQALGQGPQFIFQYYEEEERQRGNFPDRFSGHQFPNYSSELNVNALLLGDSALYLCASSKRQATNTGELFFGEGSRLTVL.

This clone was counted a few times. J is TRBJ1-3 and V is TRBV11-2; a weak D match, TRBD1 (6 bases). The germline V and J ends were trimmed by 5 bases and 1 base, with 12 bases remaining between them. The germline gives CDR1 SGHAT, CDR2 FQNNGV. The CDR3 sequence is 15 residues long. The CDR3 region is CASSQNTGSGNTIYF. DNA for the CDR3: TGTGCCAGCAGCCAAAATACAGGGTCTGGAAACACCATATATTTT.

J is TRBJ1-1 and V is TRBV5-1, with 8 bases identical to TRBD1. This CDR3 spans 13 amino acids. V was clipped by 6 bases and J by 2 bases; unmatched bases: 3. Germline CDR1 is SGHRS and CDR2 is YFSETQ. The CDR3: CASTGQVNTEAFF. The CDR3 bases are TGCGCCAGCACGGGACAGGTAAACACTGAAGCTTTCTTT.

The chain carries TRBV29-1 and TRBJ2-7; D may be TRBD1 (5 bases). Trimming removed 5 bases from V and 11 bases from J, with 16 bases in between. Germline CDR1 is SQVTM and CDR2 is ANQGSEA. The CDR3 sequence is 11 residues long. This chain's CDR3 is CSVLGQGCKYF. The CDR3 DNA sequence: TGCAGCGTTTTGGGTCAGGGATGTAAGTACTTC.

J is TRBJ2-7 and V is TRBV6-5, with 8 bases aligning to TRBD2. This CDR3 is 15 amino acids long. After removal of 6 bases from V and 3 bases from J, the junction contained 10 bases not matched to a gene. The germline V gene encodes CDR1 MNHEY and CDR2 SVGAGI. The CDR3 DNA reads TGTGCCAGCAGGGGTTGGACTAGCAAAGGCTACGAGCAGTACTTC. As protein: CASRGWTSKGYEQYF.

V is TRBV3-1 (or the pseudogene TRBV3-2) and J is TRBJ2-5, with 8 bases matching TRBD1. CDR1 LGHDT and CDR2 YNNKEL come from the germline V gene (reference sequence). V shed 2 bases and J 5 bases; nucleotides not matched to a gene: 7. This CDR3 comprises 15 residues. The CDR3 spells CASSQHDRGGETQYF. CDR3 nucleotide sequence: TGTGCCAGCAGCCAACATGACAGGGGAGGCGAGACCCAGTACTTC.

The chain couples TRBV19 to TRBJ2-5, with D unresolved. Germline V lookup: CDR1 LNHDA, CDR2 SQIVND (reference sequence). Trimming shortened V by 7 bases and J by 0 bases, and 6 bases separated the two germline ends. The CDR3 spans 12 residues. CDR3 in amino acids: CASNHNQETQYF. DNA for the CDR3: TGTGCCAGTAACCACAACCAAGAGACCCAGTACTTC.

This chain uses TRBV19 with TRBJ1-3, with 9 bases matching TRBD1. Trimming took 4 bases from V and 7 from J; bases not matched to a gene: 14. CDR3 length equals 17 residues. Germline loops: CDR1 LNHDA, CDR2 SQIVND (reference sequence). This chain's CDR3 is CASSSGTGKLGSNTIYF. The DNA for the CDR3 is TGTGCCAGTAGTAGCGGGACAGGGAAGTTGGGAAGCAACACCATATATTTT.

The CDR3 DNA is TGTGCCAGTTTTGGGCCGGACAGGGATCGAAACTATGGCTACACCTTC. Translated, it gives CASFGPDRDRNYGYTF. This chain joins TRBV28 and TRBJ1-2; 8 bases are shared with TRBD1. Trimming took 9 bases from V and 2 from J; bases not matched to a gene: 14. The CDR3 is made up of 16 amino acids. Germline values: CDR1 MDHEN, CDR2 SYDVKM.

The genes are TRBV29-1 and TRBJ2-7; 9 bases match TRBD1. Looked up from germline, CDR1 is SQVTM and CDR2 is ANQGSEA. Germline trimming cut 6 bases from V and 5 bases from J; bases unmatched to any gene: 11. This CDR3 spans 14 amino acids. DNA for the CDR3: TGCAGCGTCGAATATAATACAGGGGGCCACGAGCAGTACTTC. It yields the protein CSVEYNTGGHEQYF.

This rearrangement joins TRBV2 to TRBJ1-1; D is possibly TRBD1 (5 bases). This CDR3 contains 15 residues. In germline, CDR1 is SNHLY, CDR2 FYNNEI. V lost 2 bases and J lost 1, with 11 bases in between. The DNA of the CDR3 is TGTGCCAGCAGTGAATGGGCAGGGTGGAACACTGAAGCTTTCTTT. This translates into CASSEWAGWNTEAFF.

The V gene is TRBV4-1, the J gene TRBJ1-5; D perhaps matches TRBD1 (6 bases). Between the trimmed V and J ends, which lost 1 base and 6 bases, there was a span of 16 bases. The CDR3 extends over 16 amino acids. Germline-derived CDR1 and CDR2 are MGHRA and YSYEKL. This chain's CDR3 is CASSQGPGGGGQPQHF. The CDR3 DNA reads TGCGCCAGCAGCCAAGGCCCCGGGGGAGGGGGTCAGCCCCAGCATTTT.

V is TRBV5-8 and J is TRBJ1-5; maybe TRBD1 (6 bases). V was cut by 6 bases and J by 1 base, with 17 bases left in between. The CDR3 covers 16 residues. The germline V gene encodes CDR1 SGHTS and CDR2 YDEGEE. The CDR3 sequence: CASNMRFRGSNQPQHF. The CDR3, as DNA: TGTGCCAGCAACATGAGGTTCAGGGGAAGCAATCAGCCCCAGCATTTT.

The rearrangement links TRBV5-1 to TRBJ2-3, with TRBD2 as a possible D gene (7 bases). Germline loops: CDR1 SGHRS, CDR2 YFSETQ. Deletions cut 0 bases from V and 2 bases from J, with 13 bases between. The CDR3 is made up of 16 amino acids. The CDR3, as DNA: TGCGCCAGCAGCTTGGGGGCGGGGGCGGTCACAGATACGCAGTATTTT. It translates to CASSLGAGAVTDTQYF.

The chain couples TRBV28 to TRBJ1-2, with a weak D call TRBD1 (6 bases). Germline V gene sequence: CDR1 MDHEN, CDR2 SYDVKM. V was cut by 8 bases and J by 1 base, with 11 bases left in between. The CDR3 covers 13 residues. The CDR3 protein is CASWTANNYGYTF. The CDR3 bases are TGTGCCAGCTGGACAGCGAATAACTATGGCTACACCTTC.

The chain joins TRBV3-1 (or the pseudogene TRBV3-2) to TRBJ1-5; no firm D call. This CDR3 is 12 amino acids long. Between the trimmed V and J ends, which lost 3 bases and 4 bases, there was a span of 4 bases. In germline, CDR1 is LGHDT, CDR2 YNNKEL (reference sequence). CDR3 in amino acids: CASSHSNQPQHF. The CDR3 DNA sequence: TGTGCCAGCAGCCATTCGAATCAGCCCCAGCATTTT.

This chain joins TRBV4-3 and TRBJ1-6; maybe TRBD1 (6 bases). The germline V and J ends were trimmed by 0 bases and 8 bases, with 17 bases remaining between them. The CDR3 is 17 amino acids. Germline V CDR1 and CDR2: LGHNA, YSLEER. CDR3: CASSQDLRGFRDSPLHF. The CDR3 region has the DNA TGCGCCAGCAGCCAAGATCTAAGGGGGTTTAGGGATTCACCCCTCCACTTT.

The chain is built from TRBV2 and TRBJ2-1, with TRBD2 matching 10 bases. The CDR3 spans 18 residues. V was clipped by 1 base and J by 1 base; unmatched bases: 7. Germline CDR1 reads SNHLY; CDR2 reads FYNNEI. CDR3 sequence: CASSEEDGLAVSYNEQFF. Written as DNA, the CDR3 is TGTGCCAGCAGTGAAGAAGATGGACTAGCGGTTTCCTACAATGAGCAGTTCTTC.

The V gene is TRBV21-1, the J gene TRBJ2-2; TRBD2 is the table's D call, not checked against the DNA. TRBV21-1 represents a pseudogene. CDR3 size: 16 residues. As DNA, the CDR3 is TGTGCCAGCACTCCCCCGGGGGGGCCGAACACCGGGGAGCTGTTTTTT. This sequence encodes CASTPPGGPNTGELFF.